This T cell receptor beta chain was retrieved from a study of cytomegalovirus exposure and HLA in healthy donors. PCR employed 60 Vbeta and 13 Jbeta primers. The repertoire was sequenced with immunoSEQ multiplex PCR; TCRdb's copy has only in-frame clones and lacks some. The sample includes about 140,000 clones, about 80% of them seen just once. Sequencing was performed on PBMCs. The origin of this receptor is a woman aged 18-30 years in good health and CMV-seropositive.

The CDR3 nucleotides read TGTGCCACCAGCACTGACAGGGCCCGCAATCAGCCCCAGCATTTT. Encoded protein: CATSTDRARNQPQHF. The chain is built from TRBV15 and TRBJ1-5; 7 bases agree with TRBD1. V was clipped by 4 bases and J by 2 bases; unmatched bases: 5. In germline, CDR1 is LNHNV, CDR2 YYDKDF (reference sequence). This CDR3 contains 15 residues.